The T cell receptor (beta chain) described here comes from a study of beta chain features in type 1 diabetes. Study in general: Investigators examined some 100,000,000 sorted cells across all samples.

CDR3 length: 12 amino acids. Per germline, CDR1 SSHAT and CDR2 FNYEAQ (reference sequence). The authors reverse transcribed all of the isolated RNA, so sequencing captured expressed TCRB transcripts. Method: immunoSEQ multiplex PCR; TCRdb's copy keeps in-frame clones and lacks some. The sample lists 130,000 to 150,000 clones, roughly an eighth occurring once. Using CD45RO/CCR7/CD25/CD127/CD95/CD27, CD4+ naive, central memory, regulatory and stem cell-like memory cells were sorted. As regards this clone: Antigen unknown. One end of the junction is discordant with germline, which a read error may explain.

Study-wide findings and caveats: TCRB CDR3s were moderately but significantly shorter in Type 1 diabetes patients in all four CD4+ subsets. Any HLA effect on TCRB rearrangement was left unresolved by small sub-analyses. It was possible that PCR favored shorter templates, equally so in patients and controls.

The chain is built from TRBV7-7 and TRBJ1-1; D remains unclear. The TCR sequence derives from a man aged 18 to 29 with type 1 diabetes. Sequencing was performed on central memory CD4+ T cells from blood. The CDR3 coding sequence is TGTGCTAGCAGCTCCCCATACACTGAAGCTTTCTTT. Translating gives CASSSPYTEAFF.